This T cell receptor beta chain was identified in a study of cytomegalovirus exposure and HLA in healthy donors. Broader study findings: Clonal expansion, a later analysis showed, was greater in HLA-associated TCR beta chains than in equally common others. Cytomegalovirus status was reportedly diagnosed by the classifier with high specificity and sensitivity. Some segments of the V type, notably TRBV6-2 and TRBV6-3, were excluded as indistinguishable.

CDR3 length: 15 amino acids. CDR1 is MNHNY, CDR2 SVGAGI, per germline (reference sequence). Trimming pared 4 bases from V and 2 bases from J, leaving 15 bases between. Use of 60 Vbeta and 13 Jbeta primers characterized the PCR. The repertoire was sequenced with immunoSEQ multiplex PCR; TCRdb's copy has only in-frame clones and lacks some. Recorded here are approximately 50,000 clones; the top ten clones represent more than 2%. Worth noting for this clone: Its target is unknown.

The sequence derives from a woman between 40 and 55 years old in good health and CMV-seronegative. Sequencing used PBMCs. J is TRBJ2-7 and V is TRBV6-6; possibly TRBD2 for D (6 bases). CDR3 region: CASSWPAGGTYEQYF. CDR3 coding DNA: TGTGCCAGCAGTTGGCCCGCTGGGGGGACCTACGAGCAGTACTTC.